Below are 9 T cell receptor beta chains sequenced from a single sample in a study of cytomegalovirus exposure and HLA in healthy donors. Primers for the PCR totalled 60 Vbeta and 13 Jbeta. Clones were read by immunoSEQ multiplex PCR, and TCRdb kept only the in-frame ones, dropping some. The sample carries about 150,000 clones, around three quarters recorded once. Source material: PBMCs. The source is a man aged 40-49 years in good health and CMV-seronegative.

The rearrangement joins TRBV30 to TRBJ1-2, with TRBD1 identical over 7 bases. Looked up from germline, CDR1 is GTSNPN and CDR2 is SVGIG (reference sequence). The ends lost 0 bases at V and 4 bases at J; junction bases unmatched: 5. The CDR3 has 14 amino acids. CDR3 DNA: TGTGCCTGGAGTGTGGGGTGGACAGGCTATGGCTACACCTTC. This encodes CAWSVGWTGYGYTF. Full variable domain (remainder filled in from reference TRBV30 and TRBJ1-2): SQTIHQWPATLVQPVGSPLSLECTVEGTSNPNLYWYRQAAGRGLQLLFYSVGIGQISSEVPQNLSASRPQDRQFILSSKKLLLSDSGFYLCAWSVGWTGYGYTFGSGTRLTVV.

This clone was observed a handful of times. The chain employs TRBV7-9 and TRBJ1-4; TRBD1 matches 7 bases. Trimming took 4 bases from V and 8 from J; bases not matched to a gene: 10. CDR3 size: 15 residues. CDR1 and CDR2 (germline): SEHNR, FQNEAQ (reference sequence). The CDR3 DNA sequence: TGTGCCAGCAGCTCAAAGACAGGGCAAGGGGAAAAACTGTTTTTT. It translates to CASSSKTGQGEKLFF.

As to this clone: The junction and the germline gene differ at one end; a read error may be behind it. The chain couples TRBV7-9 to TRBJ1-1; D possibly corresponds to TRBD1 (6 bases). This CDR3 comprises 14 residues. Germline V gene data show CDR1 as SEHNR and CDR2 as FQNEAQ (reference sequence). The CDR3 sequence: CSSSLGTIKTEAFF. The CDR3 nucleotides read TGTTCCAGCAGCTTAGGGACAATAAAGACTGAAGCTTTCTTT.

This clone showed up just a few times. The CDR3 DNA sequence: TGTGCCAGCAGTCGAGAGGAGAGAGAGACCCAGTACTTC. This sequence encodes CASSREERETQYF. The genes are TRBV5-4 and TRBJ2-5; D remains ambiguous. The germline V gene has CDR1 SGHNT and CDR2 YYREEE (reference sequence). Trimming took 5 bases from V and 4 from J, leaving 12 bases between them. The CDR3 runs to 13 residues.

The CDR3 loop is CASSEAGQDEQYF. In nucleotides, the CDR3 is TGTGCCAGCAGTGAAGCCGGTCAGGACGAGCAGTACTTC. This chain links TRBV6-1 with TRBJ2-7; D gene uncertain. From germline, CDR1 is MNHNS and CDR2 SASEGT. The CDR3 is 13 residues long. Trimming shortened V by 0 bases and J by 5 bases, and 8 bases separated the two germline ends.

This clone was detected once. The CDR3 is CAISEPGAYGYTF. The DNA for the CDR3 is TGTGCCATCAGTGAACCAGGGGCCTATGGCTACACCTTC. This chain joins TRBV10-3 and TRBJ1-2, with D maybe TRBD1 (6 bases). There are 13 residues in the CDR3. V was trimmed by 3 bases and J by 4 bases, leaving 9 bases between them. The germline V gene has CDR1 ENHRY and CDR2 SYGVKD.

The chain is built from TRBV7-2 and TRBJ2-1; D possibly corresponds to TRBD2 (6 bases). CDR1 is SGHTA, CDR2 FQGNSA, per germline. The CDR3 sequence is 13 residues long. The V and J ends lost 5 bases and 9 bases respectively, with 14 bases between them. CDR3 in DNA: TGTGCCAGCAGCCCCGACTTGCGGGGTGAGCAGTTCTTC. Its protein is CASSPDLRGEQFF.

V gene TRBV30 combines with J gene TRBJ1-2; 10 nucleotides agree with TRBD1. CDR1 GTSNPN and CDR2 SVGIG come from the germline V gene (reference sequence). Trimming cost V 5 bases and J 3 bases; bases outside gene matches: 3. This CDR3 has 13 amino acids. The CDR3 DNA follows: TGTGCCTGGGGCGGACAGGGGGACTATGGCTACACCTTC. It yields the protein CAWGGQGDYGYTF.

This chain links TRBV15 with TRBJ2-5; D perhaps matches TRBD2 (6 bases). The CDR3 is 14 amino acids. The V end was cut by 2 bases, the J end by 11 bases, with 18 bases between. Germline V gene data show CDR1 as LNHNV and CDR2 as YYDKDF (reference sequence). The CDR3 here is CATSRQWVLREQYF. The CDR3 DNA follows: TGTGCCACCAGCAGACAGTGGGTACTCCGGGAGCAGTACTTC. Based on the CDR3 plus reference TRBV15 and TRBJ2-5, the full variable domain is DAMVIQNPRYQVTQFGKPVTLSCSQTLNHNVMYWYQQKSSQAPKLLFHYYDKDFNNEADTPDNFQSRRPNTSFCFLDIRSPGLGDTAMYLCATSRQWVLREQYFGPGTRLLVL.